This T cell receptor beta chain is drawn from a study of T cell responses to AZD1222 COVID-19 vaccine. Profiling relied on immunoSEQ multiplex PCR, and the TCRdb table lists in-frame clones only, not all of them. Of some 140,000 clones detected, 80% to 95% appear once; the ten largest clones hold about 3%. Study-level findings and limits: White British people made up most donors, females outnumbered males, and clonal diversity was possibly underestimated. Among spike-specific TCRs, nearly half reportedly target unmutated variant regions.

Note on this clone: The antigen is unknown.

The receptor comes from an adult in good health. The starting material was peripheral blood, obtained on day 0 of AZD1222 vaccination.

The CDR3 bases are TGTGCCACCAGTGGTCCCCCGGGACAGGAGACCTATAGCAATCAGCCCCAGCATTTT. Its translation: CATSGPPGQETYSNQPQHF. V is TRBV24-1 and J is TRBJ1-5, with 8 bases fitting TRBD1. CDR3 length equals 19 residues. Germline CDR1 and CDR2: KGHDR and SFDVKD. Trimming removed 5 bases from V and 0 bases from J; junction bases left unmatched: 14.